A single sample gave rise to the 20 T cell receptor beta chains below, sequenced in a study of blood T cell repertoires in COVID-19 (dated by TCRdb to about 2020). The library was produced with the immunoSEQ multiplex PCR assay. TCRdb stores this immuneACCESS table with in-frame sequences only. Part of the clones is absent; in the studies checked, under half of the shortfall reflects unresolved V genes, and no reason is known for the rest. The sample data list around 100,000 clones, and more than 80% of these were observed just once. The ten largest clones represent 12% of the sample. The sequencing input was peripheral blood. These receptors were collected from a human donor in a cohort sampled during active COVID-19.

The V gene is TRBV5-1, the J gene TRBJ2-5; 13 bases fit TRBD2. The germline V gene encodes CDR1 SGHRS and CDR2 YFSETQ. Trimming cost V 4 bases and J 5 bases; bases outside gene matches: 11. This CDR3 region has 17 residues. The CDR3 DNA reads as TGCGCCAGCAGCCTTACTAGCGGGGGGGCCCTCCTGGAGACCCAGTACTTC. It is translated as CASSLTSGGALLETQYF.

The genes are TRBV27 and TRBJ2-7; TRBD2 might be the D (5 bases). V dropped 3 bases and J dropped 7 bases, with 13 bases sitting between them. This CDR3 region has 13 residues. In germline, CDR1 is MNHEY, CDR2 SMNVEV (reference sequence). CDR3 residues: CASSFRGPGEQYF. The DNA of the CDR3 is TGTGCCAGCAGTTTCCGAGGACCGGGGGAGCAGTACTTC.

In nucleotides, the CDR3 is TGCAGTGCTAGTCCAGGGACTGGAAACACCATATATTTT. Protein: CSASPGTGNTIYF. The gene calls are TRBV20-1 and TRBJ1-3, with a tentative D call TRBD1 (5 bases). V lost 3 bases, J lost 2 bases, and 8 bases lay in between. This CDR3 is built from 13 residues. Germline CDR1 DFQATT, CDR2 SNEGSKA (reference sequence).

The rearrangement uses TRBV12-5 and TRBJ2-7; 8 nucleotides match TRBD2. Germline CDR1 LGHNT, CDR2 FRNRAP. The length of the CDR3 is 15 residues. With V trimmed by 5 bases and J by 2 bases, 8 bases remained unmatched. CDR3 residues: CASGPRPGGAYEQYF. CDR3 in DNA: TGTGCTAGTGGTCCCCGTCCGGGGGGGGCCTACGAGCAGTACTTC. Drawing the rest from reference TRBV12-5 and TRBJ2-7, the complete variable domain is DARVTQTPRHKVTEMGQEVTMRCQPILGHNTVFWYRQTMMQGLELLAYFRNRAPLDDSGMPKDRFSAEMPDATLATLKIQPSEPRDSAVYFCASGPRPGGAYEQYFGPGTRLTVT.

The chain links TRBV4-1 to TRBJ2-7; 11 nucleotides line up with TRBD1. The germline V gene encodes CDR1 MGHRA and CDR2 YSYEKL. Trimming at V came to 1 base and at J to 1 base, leaving 9 bases not matched to a gene. There are 18 residues in the CDR3. This CDR3 reads CASSQGLLGTGGSYEQYF. The CDR3, as DNA: TGCGCCAGCAGCCAAGGCCTTCTAGGGACAGGGGGGTCCTACGAGCAGTACTTC.

The chain links TRBV19 to TRBJ1-2; 7 bases line up with TRBD1. V trimming: 4 bases; J trimming: 1 base; junction bases outside the gene matches: 3. The CDR3 has 14 residues. Germline V gene sequence: CDR1 LNHDA, CDR2 SQIVND (reference sequence). Written as DNA, the CDR3 is TGTGCCAGTAGTAACAGGGGCCTTAACTATGGCTACACCTTC. Protein sequence: CASSNRGLNYGYTF.

The chain combines TRBV19 with TRBJ1-1; D possibly corresponds to TRBD1 (5 bases). Deletions cut 5 bases from V and 0 bases from J, with 7 bases between. Germline V gene data show CDR1 as LNHDA and CDR2 as SQIVND (reference sequence). CDR3 length: 13 residues. CDR3 in amino acids: CASSQGLNTEAFF. The CDR3 bases are TGTGCCAGTAGTCAGGGTTTGAACACTGAAGCTTTCTTT.

V gene TRBV6-2 or TRBV6-3 combines with J gene TRBJ2-3; TRBD2 is a possible D gene (6 bases). The CDR3 loop spans 16 amino acids. In germline, CDR1 is MNHEY, CDR2 SVGEGT. With 6 bases removed from V and 4 bases from J, the gap between germline ends came to 20 bases. The CDR3 DNA reads TGTGCCAGCAGCTCCTCGCGGGGTCCTATTTCAGATACGCAGTATTTT. It codes for CASSSSRGPISDTQYF.

J is TRBJ1-2 and V is TRBV7-3; a weak D match, TRBD1 (6 bases). The CDR3 is 16 residues long. Germline values: CDR1 SGHTA, CDR2 FQGTGA. V shed 0 bases and J shed 0 bases, with 11 bases lying between them. As DNA, the CDR3 is TGTGCCAGCAGCTTAACCCGGACAGAAACTAACTATGGCTACACCTTC. It yields the protein CASSLTRTETNYGYTF. Variable domain in full (rest from reference TRBV7-3 and TRBJ1-2): GAGVSQTPSNKVTEKGKYVELRCDPISGHTALYWYRQSLGQGPEFLIYFQGTGAADDSGLPNDRFFAVRPEGSVSTLKIQRTERGDSAVYLCASSLTRTETNYGYTFGSGTRLTVV.

The chain combines TRBV5-6 with TRBJ2-7; D might be TRBD2 (5 bases). The CDR3 is 14 amino acids. Germline loops: CDR1 SGHDT, CDR2 YYEEEE. Trimming shortened V by 2 bases and J by 2 bases, and 11 bases separated the two germline ends. CDR3 amino acids: CASSLRGPPYEQYF. CDR3 in DNA: TGTGCCAGCAGCTTACGAGGGCCCCCCTACGAGCAGTACTTC.

This chain links TRBV2 with TRBJ2-1; maybe TRBD1 (6 bases). The CDR3 totals 15 residues. The V and J ends lost 5 bases and 0 bases respectively, with 11 bases between them. CDR1 and CDR2 (germline): SNHLY, FYNNEI. The CDR3 DNA is TGTGCCAGCAGTCGGACAGTAAGCTCCTACAATGAGCAGTTCTTC. Its protein product is CASSRTVSSYNEQFF.

The chain is built from TRBV20-1 and TRBJ2-7; TRBD1 agrees at 7 bases. This CDR3 has 15 residues. With V trimmed by 3 bases and J by 5 bases, 13 bases remained unmatched. Germline V gene lookup returns CDR1 DFQATT and CDR2 SNEGSKA (reference sequence). CDR3 bases: TGCAGTGCTAGTTCGCCGGGACAGTGGGCCCACGAGCAGTACTTC. It codes for CSASSPGQWAHEQYF.

To note about this clone: Compared with germline, one end of the junction differs, possibly owing to a read error. This rearrangement joins TRBV7-8 to TRBJ1-1; no clear D. The CDR3 loop spans 14 amino acids. Germline CDR1 and CDR2: SGHVS and FQNEAQ. The chain's CDR3 is CASTLLEGVTEAFF. The CDR3 DNA follows: TGTGCCAGCACCTTATTGGAAGGAGTCACTGAAGCTTTCTTT.

The gene calls are TRBV7-9 and TRBJ1-2, with 8 bases fitting TRBD1. Germline loops: CDR1 SEHNR, CDR2 FQNEAQ (reference sequence). With V trimmed by 2 bases and J by 5 bases, 4 bases remained unmatched. The CDR3 spans 14 residues. The CDR3 DNA reads as TGTGCCAGCAGCTTAAGGCAGGGGGCTTATGGCTACACCTTC. The encoded protein is CASSLRQGAYGYTF.

This sequence joins TRBV7-8 and TRBJ1-4, with 7 bases lining up with TRBD1. This CDR3 has 16 residues. Unmatched junction bases numbered 11, after V lost 3 bases and J lost 7 bases. Germline loops: CDR1 SGHVS, CDR2 FQNEAQ. In DNA form, the CDR3 reads TGTGCCAGCAGCTTTGGGTTAGGGTCAGGGGGTGAAAAACTGTTTTTT. Translating it yields CASSFGLGSGGEKLFF.

CDR3 in DNA: TGTGCCAGCAGCGTAGAGGCCACAGACTATGGCTACACCTTC. Residues: CASSVEATDYGYTF. The chain combines TRBV9 with TRBJ1-2; D remains ambiguous. Trimming took off 0 bases at V and 3 bases at J, with 9 bases between the two ends. The CDR3 runs to 14 residues. Germline V gene data show CDR1 as SGDLS and CDR2 as YYNGEE. Combining the CDR3 with reference TRBV9 and TRBJ1-2 gives the whole variable domain DSGVTQTPKHLITATGQRVTLRCSPRSGDLSVYWYQQSLDQGLQFLIQYYNGEERAKGNILERFSAQQFPDLHSELNLSSLELGDSALYFCASSVEATDYGYTFGSGTRLTVV.

This chain links TRBV5-5 with TRBJ1-1, with D maybe TRBD1 (6 bases). The germline V and J ends were trimmed by 4 bases and 4 bases, with 11 bases remaining between them. The CDR3 consists of 13 residues. Germline CDR1 SGHKS, CDR2 YYEKEE (reference sequence). DNA of the CDR3: TGTGCCAGCAGCCAGACAGGAGCCACTGAAGCTTTCTTT. This translates into CASSQTGATEAFF.

This chain connects TRBV6-6 to TRBJ2-7; 8 bases are a match to TRBD2. The CDR3 sequence is 16 residues long. The J segment lost 7 bases and the V segment lost 6 bases, leaving 17 bases of the junction unmatched. The germline V gene encodes CDR1 MNHNY and CDR2 SVGAGI (reference sequence). The DNA for the CDR3 is TGTGCCAGCAGCCGCTCTTCGGGTAGCGGGGTTGGTGAGCAGTACTTC. This codes for CASSRSSGSGVGEQYF.

The chain employs TRBV9 and TRBJ1-1; 7 bases are a match to TRBD1. V dropped 4 bases and J dropped 6; count of bases not matched to a gene: 12. The germline V gene has CDR1 SGDLS and CDR2 YYNGEE. This CDR3 is built from 15 residues. The CDR3, as DNA: TGTGCCAGCAGCCCCCGATCAGGGGGTATCGCTGAAGCTTTCTTT. It yields the protein CASSPRSGGIAEAFF.

The chain is built from TRBV18 and TRBJ2-1; 8 positions match TRBD1. The CDR3 has 14 amino acids. The trim removed 3 bases at V and 8 bases at J, leaving 6 bases unmatched. From germline, CDR1 is KGHSH and CDR2 LQKENI. CDR3 residues: CASSPAGGGYEQFF. The CDR3 DNA sequence: TGTGCCAGCTCACCCGCAGGGGGCGGCTATGAGCAGTTCTTC.